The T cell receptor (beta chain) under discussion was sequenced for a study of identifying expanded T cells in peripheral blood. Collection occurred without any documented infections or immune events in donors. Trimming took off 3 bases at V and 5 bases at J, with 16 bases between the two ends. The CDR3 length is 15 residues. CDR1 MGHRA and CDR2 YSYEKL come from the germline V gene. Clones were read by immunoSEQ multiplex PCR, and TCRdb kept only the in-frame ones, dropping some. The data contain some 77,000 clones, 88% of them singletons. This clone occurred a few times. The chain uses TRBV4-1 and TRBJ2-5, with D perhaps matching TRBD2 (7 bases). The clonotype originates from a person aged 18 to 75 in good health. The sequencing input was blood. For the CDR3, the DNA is TGCGCCAGCAGCCACTCCGGGGGGCAGGGGGAGACCCAGTACTTC. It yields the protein CASSHSGGQGETQYF.